This T cell receptor beta chain was observed in a study of blood T cell repertoires in COVID-19. TCRdb's table, derived via immunoSEQ multiplex PCR, lists solely in-frame clones and lacks some. Of about 180,000 clones listed, just over 85% are singletons. In Cohort 3, a recovered donor had either two negative PCRs, clearance, or symptom resolution. The trim removed 3 bases at V and 5 bases at J, leaving 8 bases unmatched. The germline V gene has CDR1 SGHVS and CDR2 FQNEAQ. This CDR3 contains 16 residues. This sequence originates from a woman between 18 and 29 years old who had recovered from COVID-19. The sequencing input was PBMCs or T cells enriched from blood (not recorded which). The gene calls are TRBV7-8 and TRBJ2-1; 9 bases are a match to TRBD2. The DNA of the CDR3 is TGTGCCAGCAGCTTGGTGGCGGGGGGGCCTGACAATGAGCAGTTCTTC. This codes for CASSLVAGGPDNEQFF.